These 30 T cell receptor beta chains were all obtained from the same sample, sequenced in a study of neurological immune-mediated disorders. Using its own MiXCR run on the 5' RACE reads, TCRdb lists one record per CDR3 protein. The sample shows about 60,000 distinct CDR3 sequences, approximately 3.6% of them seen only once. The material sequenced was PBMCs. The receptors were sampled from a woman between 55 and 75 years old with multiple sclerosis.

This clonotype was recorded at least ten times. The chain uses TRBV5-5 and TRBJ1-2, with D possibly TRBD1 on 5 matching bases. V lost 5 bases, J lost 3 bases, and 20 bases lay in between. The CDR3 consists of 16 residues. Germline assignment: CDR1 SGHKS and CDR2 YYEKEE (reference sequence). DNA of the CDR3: TGTGCCAGCAGGGCCCTAGGGGACGGAGCCTACTATGGCTACACCTTC. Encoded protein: CASRALGDGAYYGYTF.

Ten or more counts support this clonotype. CDR3 in DNA: TGTGCCAGCAGCTTAATTGGGAGGGGGATTTTGGATGAGCAGTTCTTC. It translates to CASSLIGRGILDEQFF. The V gene is TRBV7-3, the J gene TRBJ2-1, with D perhaps TRBD2 (7 bases). Germline values: CDR1 SGHTA, CDR2 FQGTGA. With 1 base removed from V and 8 bases from J, the gap between germline ends came to 18 bases. There are 16 residues in the CDR3.

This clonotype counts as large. The CDR3 reads CASSTGELGHNEQFF. The DNA for the CDR3 is TGCGCCAGCAGCACAGGGGAACTCGGCCACAATGAGCAGTTCTTC. The chain carries TRBV4-3 and TRBJ2-1; 7 bases fit TRBD1. V lost 5 bases to trimming and J lost 5 bases; unmatched junction nucleotides: 9. Germline values: CDR1 LGHNA, CDR2 YSLEER. The CDR3 sequence is 15 residues long.

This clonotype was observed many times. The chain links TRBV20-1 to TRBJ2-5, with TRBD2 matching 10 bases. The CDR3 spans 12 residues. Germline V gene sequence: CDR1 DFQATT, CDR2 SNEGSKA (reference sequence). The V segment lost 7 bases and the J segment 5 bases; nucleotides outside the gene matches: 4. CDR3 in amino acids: CSERGGGETQYF. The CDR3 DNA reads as TGCAGTGAGCGGGGGGGCGGGGAGACCCAGTACTTC.

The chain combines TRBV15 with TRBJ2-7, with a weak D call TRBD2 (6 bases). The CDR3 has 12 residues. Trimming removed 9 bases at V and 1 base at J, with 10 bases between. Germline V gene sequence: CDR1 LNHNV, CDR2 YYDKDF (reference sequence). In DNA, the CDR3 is TGTGCCACTTCCCGGGGGTCCTACGAGCAGTACTTC. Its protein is CATSRGSYEQYF.

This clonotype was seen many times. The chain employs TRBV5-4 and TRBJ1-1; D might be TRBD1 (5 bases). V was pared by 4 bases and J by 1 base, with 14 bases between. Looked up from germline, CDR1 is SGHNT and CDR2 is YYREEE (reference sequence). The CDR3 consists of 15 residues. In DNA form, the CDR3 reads TGTGCCAGCAGCAAATCGGGACTGACGAACACTGAAGCTTTCTTT. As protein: CASSKSGLTNTEAFF.

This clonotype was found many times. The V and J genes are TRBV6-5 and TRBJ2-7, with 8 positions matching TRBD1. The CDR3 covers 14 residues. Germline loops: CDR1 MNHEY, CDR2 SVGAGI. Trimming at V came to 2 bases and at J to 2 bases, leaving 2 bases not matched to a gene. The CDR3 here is CASSYGTGTYEQYF. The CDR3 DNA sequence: TGTGCCAGCAGTTACGGGACAGGCACCTACGAGCAGTACTTC.

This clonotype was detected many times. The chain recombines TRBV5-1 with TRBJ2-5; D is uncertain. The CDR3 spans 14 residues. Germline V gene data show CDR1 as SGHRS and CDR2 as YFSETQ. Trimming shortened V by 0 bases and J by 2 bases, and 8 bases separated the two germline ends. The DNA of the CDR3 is TGCGCCAGCAGCTTGGGAAGAGGTCAAGAGACCCAGTACTTC. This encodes CASSLGRGQETQYF.

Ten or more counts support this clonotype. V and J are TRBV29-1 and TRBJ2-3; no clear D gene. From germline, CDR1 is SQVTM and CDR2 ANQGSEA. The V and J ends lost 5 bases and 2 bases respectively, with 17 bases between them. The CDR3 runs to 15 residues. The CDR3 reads CSVYYIGDFTDTQYF. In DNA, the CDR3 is TGCAGCGTTTATTACATAGGAGACTTCACAGATACGCAGTATTTT.

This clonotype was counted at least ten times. CDR3 protein: CASKRGDRGIDTQYF. The CDR3 DNA reads TGTGCCAGCAAGAGGGGGGACAGGGGGATAGATACGCAGTATTTT. The chain is built from TRBV9 and TRBJ2-3; 11 bases fit TRBD1. With 6 bases clipped from V and 5 bases from J, the junction kept 8 bases outside the gene matches. Germline-derived CDR1 and CDR2 are SGDLS and YYNGEE. The CDR3 is 15 residues long.

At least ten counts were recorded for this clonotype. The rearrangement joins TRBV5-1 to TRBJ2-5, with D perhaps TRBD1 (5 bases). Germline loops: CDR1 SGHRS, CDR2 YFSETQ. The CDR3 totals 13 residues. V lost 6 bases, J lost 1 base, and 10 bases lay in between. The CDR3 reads CASMGQGQETQYF. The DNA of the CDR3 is TGCGCCAGCATGGGGCAGGGCCAAGAGACCCAGTACTTC.

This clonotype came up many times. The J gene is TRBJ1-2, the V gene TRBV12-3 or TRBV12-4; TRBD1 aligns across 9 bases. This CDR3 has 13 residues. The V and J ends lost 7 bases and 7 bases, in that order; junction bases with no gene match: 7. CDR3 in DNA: TGTGCCAGCACCCTTACAGGGGGCGGTGGCTACACCTTC. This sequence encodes CASTLTGGGGYTF.

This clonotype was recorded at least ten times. The CDR3 sequence is CATSRGQVSLNTEAFF. The CDR3, as DNA: TGTGCCACCAGCAGGGGACAGGTCAGCTTGAACACTGAAGCTTTCTTT. The chain is built from TRBV15 and TRBJ1-1, with 8 nucleotides matching TRBD1. Germline V CDR1 and CDR2: LNHNV, YYDKDF (reference sequence). V was pared by 3 bases and J by 0 bases, with 6 bases of the junction left unmatched. This CDR3 contains 16 residues.

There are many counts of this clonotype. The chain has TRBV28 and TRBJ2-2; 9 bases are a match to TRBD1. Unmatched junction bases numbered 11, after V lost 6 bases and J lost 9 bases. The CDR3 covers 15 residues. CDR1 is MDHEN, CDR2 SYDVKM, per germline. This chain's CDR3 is CASSPGTGKTRELFF. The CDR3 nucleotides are TGTGCCAGCAGCCCCGGGACAGGGAAAACCCGGGAGCTGTTTTTT.

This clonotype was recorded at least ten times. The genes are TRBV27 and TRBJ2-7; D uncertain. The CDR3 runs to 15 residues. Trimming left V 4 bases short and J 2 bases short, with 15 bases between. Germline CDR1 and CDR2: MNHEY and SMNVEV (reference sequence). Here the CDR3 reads CASSSISRGTYEQYF. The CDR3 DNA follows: TGTGCCAGCAGTTCCATATCACGTGGAACCTACGAGCAGTACTTC.

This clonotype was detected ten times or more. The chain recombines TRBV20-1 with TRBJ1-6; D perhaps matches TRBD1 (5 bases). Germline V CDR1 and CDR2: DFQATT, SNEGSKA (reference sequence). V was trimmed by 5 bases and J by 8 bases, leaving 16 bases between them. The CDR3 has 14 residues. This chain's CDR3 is CSALQRGWDSPLHF. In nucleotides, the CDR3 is TGCAGTGCTCTCCAAAGGGGATGGGATTCACCCCTCCACTTT.

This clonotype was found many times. As DNA, the CDR3 is TGTGCCAGCAGTTATGGGGGACCCCAGCATTTT. Protein: CASSYGGPQHF. The chain has TRBV12-3 or TRBV12-4 and TRBJ1-5, with a weak D call TRBD1 (5 bases). The CDR3 has 11 residues. V lost 4 bases and J lost 10, with 8 bases in between.

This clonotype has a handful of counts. The CDR3 bases are TGTGCCAGCTCCGGGACAGGGTTCTACGAGCAGTACTTC. Protein: CASSGTGFYEQYF. This chain uses TRBV2 with TRBJ2-7; 9 nucleotides line up with TRBD1. This CDR3 is 13 amino acids long. From germline, CDR1 is SNHLY and CDR2 FYNNEI. The junction had 5 bases not matched to a gene; V was cut back by 8 bases and J by 3 bases. Complete variable domain (other parts from reference TRBV2 and TRBJ2-7): EPEVTQTPSHQVTQMGQEVILRCVPISNHLYFYWYRQILGQKVEFLVSFYNNEISEKSEIFDDQFSVERPDGSNFTLKIRSTKLEDSAMYFCASSGTGFYEQYFGPGTRLTVT.

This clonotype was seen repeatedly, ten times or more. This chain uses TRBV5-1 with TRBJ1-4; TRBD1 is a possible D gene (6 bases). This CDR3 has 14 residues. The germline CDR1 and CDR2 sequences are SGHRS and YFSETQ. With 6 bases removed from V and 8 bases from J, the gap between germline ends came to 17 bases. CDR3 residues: CASTSGAADEKLFF. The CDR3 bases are TGCGCCAGCACCTCGGGGGCAGCCGACGAAAAACTGTTTTTT.

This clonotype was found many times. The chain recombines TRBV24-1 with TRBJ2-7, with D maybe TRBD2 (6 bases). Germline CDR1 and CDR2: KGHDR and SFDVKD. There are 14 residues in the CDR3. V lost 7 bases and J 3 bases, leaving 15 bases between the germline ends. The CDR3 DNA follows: TGTGCCACCAGCGGGGGAGGCGGTAACTACGAGCAGTACTTC. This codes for CATSGGGGNYEQYF.

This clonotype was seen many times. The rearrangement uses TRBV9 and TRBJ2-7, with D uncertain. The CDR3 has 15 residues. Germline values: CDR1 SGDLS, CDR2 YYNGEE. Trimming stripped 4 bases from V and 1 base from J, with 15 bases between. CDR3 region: CASSLGPNPSYEQYF. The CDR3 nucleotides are TGTGCCAGCAGCCTCGGGCCCAACCCATCCTACGAGCAGTACTTC.

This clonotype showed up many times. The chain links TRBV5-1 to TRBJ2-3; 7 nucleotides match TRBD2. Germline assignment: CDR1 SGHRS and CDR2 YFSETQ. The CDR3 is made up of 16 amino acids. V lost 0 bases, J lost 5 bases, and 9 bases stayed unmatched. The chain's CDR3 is CASSLARGSGVDTQYF. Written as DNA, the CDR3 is TGCGCCAGCAGCTTGGCCCGTGGAAGCGGGGTAGATACGCAGTATTTT.

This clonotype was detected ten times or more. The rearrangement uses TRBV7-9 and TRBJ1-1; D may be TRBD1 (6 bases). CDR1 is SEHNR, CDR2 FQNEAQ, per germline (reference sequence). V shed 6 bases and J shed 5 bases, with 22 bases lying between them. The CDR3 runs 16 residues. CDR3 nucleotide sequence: TGTGCCAGCAGTTCCAGGCCCGGGACACCAAAAACTGAAGCTTTCTTT. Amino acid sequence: CASSSRPGTPKTEAFF.

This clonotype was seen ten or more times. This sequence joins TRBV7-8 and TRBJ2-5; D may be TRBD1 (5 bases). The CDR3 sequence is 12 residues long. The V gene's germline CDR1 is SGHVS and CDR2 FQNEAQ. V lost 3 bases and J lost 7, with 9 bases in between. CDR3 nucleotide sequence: TGTGCCAGCAGCTTGTTACAGGCGACCCAGTACTTC. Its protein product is CASSLLQATQYF.

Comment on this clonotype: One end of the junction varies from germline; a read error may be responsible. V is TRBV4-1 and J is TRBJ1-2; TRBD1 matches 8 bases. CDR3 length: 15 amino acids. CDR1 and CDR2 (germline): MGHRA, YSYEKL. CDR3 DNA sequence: TGCGCCAGCAGCCAGGGACAGGTGTCTAACTATTGCTACACCTTC. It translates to CASSQGQVSNYCYTF.

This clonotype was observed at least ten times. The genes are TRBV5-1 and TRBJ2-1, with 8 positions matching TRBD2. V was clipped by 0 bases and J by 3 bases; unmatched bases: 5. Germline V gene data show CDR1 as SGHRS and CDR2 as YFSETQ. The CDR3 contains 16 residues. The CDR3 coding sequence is TGCGCCAGCAGCTTGGACCCAGCGGGGGACTACAATGAGCAGTTCTTC. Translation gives CASSLDPAGDYNEQFF.

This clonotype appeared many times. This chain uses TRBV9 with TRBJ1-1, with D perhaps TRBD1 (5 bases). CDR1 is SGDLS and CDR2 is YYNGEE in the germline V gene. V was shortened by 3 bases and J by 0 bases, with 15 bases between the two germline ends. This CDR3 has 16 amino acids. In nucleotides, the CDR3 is TGTGCCAGCAGCGCCCAGCTGGGGCACCTGAACACTGAAGCTTTCTTT. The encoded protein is CASSAQLGHLNTEAFF.

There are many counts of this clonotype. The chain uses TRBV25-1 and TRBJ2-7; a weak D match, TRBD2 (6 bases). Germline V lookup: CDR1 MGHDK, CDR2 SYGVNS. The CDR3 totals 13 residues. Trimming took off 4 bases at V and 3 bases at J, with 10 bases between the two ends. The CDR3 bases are TGTGCCAGCAGTGCCGGGACTTTCTACGAGCAGTACTTC. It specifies CASSAGTFYEQYF.

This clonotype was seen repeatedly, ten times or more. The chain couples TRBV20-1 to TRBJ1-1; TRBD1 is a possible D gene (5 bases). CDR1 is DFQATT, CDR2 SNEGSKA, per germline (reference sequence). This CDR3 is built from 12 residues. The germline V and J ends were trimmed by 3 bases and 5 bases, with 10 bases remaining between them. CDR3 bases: TGCAGTGCTAGGATAGGGGAGACTGAAGCTTTCTTT. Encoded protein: CSARIGETEAFF.

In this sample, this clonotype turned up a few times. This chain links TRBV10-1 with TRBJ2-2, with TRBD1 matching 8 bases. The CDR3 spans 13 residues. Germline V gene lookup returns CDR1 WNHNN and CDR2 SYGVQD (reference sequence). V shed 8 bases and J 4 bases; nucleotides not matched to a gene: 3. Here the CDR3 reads CASGQGTTGELFF. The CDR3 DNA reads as TGCGCCAGCGGACAGGGAACCACCGGGGAGCTGTTTTTT.